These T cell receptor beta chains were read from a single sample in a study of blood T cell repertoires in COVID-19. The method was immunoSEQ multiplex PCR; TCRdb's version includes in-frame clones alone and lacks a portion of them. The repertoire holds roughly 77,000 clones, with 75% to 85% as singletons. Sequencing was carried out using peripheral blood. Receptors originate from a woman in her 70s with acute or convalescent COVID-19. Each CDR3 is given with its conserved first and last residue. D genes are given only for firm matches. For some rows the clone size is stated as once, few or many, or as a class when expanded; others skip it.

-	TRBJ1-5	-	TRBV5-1	CASSLGGPHEGNQPQHF	TGCGCCAGCAGCTTGGGGGGCCCCCATGAGGGCAATCAGCCCCAGCATTTT
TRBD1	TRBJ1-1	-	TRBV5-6	CASSLVGQGGTEAFF	TGTGCCAGCAGCCTGGTGGGACAGGGCGGCACTGAAGCTTTCTTT
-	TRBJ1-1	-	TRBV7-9	CASSSSLTVTRAFF	TGTGCCAGCAGCTCCTCCTTGACAGTGACGAGGGCTTTCTTT
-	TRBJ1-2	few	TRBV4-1	CASSHEDRLDGYTF	TGCGCCAGCAGCCATGAAGACAGGTTAGATGGCTACACCTTC
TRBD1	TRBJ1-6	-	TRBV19	CASSTNPTGLNSPLHF	TGTGCCAGTAGTACCAACCCGACAGGGCTAAATTCACCCCTCCACTTT
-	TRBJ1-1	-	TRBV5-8	CASSLRAGMTEAFF	TGTGCCAGCAGCTTGAGGGCAGGGATGACTGAAGCTTTCTTT
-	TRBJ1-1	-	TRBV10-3	CAISEGRSGGEAFF	TGTGCCATCAGTGAAGGAAGGTCGGGGGGTGAAGCTTTCTTT
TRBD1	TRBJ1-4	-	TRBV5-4	CASSRDSTNEKLFF	TGTGCCAGCAGTCGGGACAGCACGAATGAAAAACTGTTTTTT
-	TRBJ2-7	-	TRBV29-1	CSVELTGNSYEQYF	TGCAGCGTTGAGCTGACAGGAAACTCCTACGAGCAGTACTTC
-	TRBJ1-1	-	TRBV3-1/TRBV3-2	CASTMTFTGNTEAFF	TGTGCCAGCACCATGACATTTACAGGGAACACTGAAGCTTTCTTT